This T cell receptor beta chain was sequenced during a study of blood T cell repertoires in COVID-19. As for the study in general: Whether acute or convalescent, the COVID-19 samples came from the United States, Italy and Spain. The cDNA or gDNA used as material had been derived from T cells, B-cell-depleted T cells, or PBMCs.

V lost 4 bases to trimming and J lost 0 bases, with 9 bases between them. The CDR3 runs to 15 residues. Germline CDR1 LNHDA, CDR2 SQIVND (reference sequence). The authors' processing: Estimation of nucleated cell counts was performed using reference gene primer amplification. Profiling relied on immunoSEQ multiplex PCR, and the TCRdb table lists in-frame clones only, not all of them. D and trimming come from the DNA, and the V and J calls and clone size come from that table. The sample includes fewer than 250,000 clones, approximately 90% of them seen just once. This clonotype was obtained from a middle-aged man with acute or convalescent COVID-19. Source material: peripheral blood. The chain carries TRBV19 and TRBJ2-2; no clear D. The CDR3 DNA reads as TGTGCCAGTAGTAGGCAGTCAGCGAACACCGGGGAGCTGTTTTTT. Translation gives CASSRQSANTGELFF. The whole variable domain, remainder taken from reference TRBV19 and TRBJ2-2, is DGGITQSPKYLFRKEGQNVTLSCEQNLNHDAMYWYRQDPGQGLRLIYYSQIVNDFQKGDIAEGYSVSREKKESFPLTVTSAQKNPTAFYLCASSRQSANTGELFFGEGSRLTVL.